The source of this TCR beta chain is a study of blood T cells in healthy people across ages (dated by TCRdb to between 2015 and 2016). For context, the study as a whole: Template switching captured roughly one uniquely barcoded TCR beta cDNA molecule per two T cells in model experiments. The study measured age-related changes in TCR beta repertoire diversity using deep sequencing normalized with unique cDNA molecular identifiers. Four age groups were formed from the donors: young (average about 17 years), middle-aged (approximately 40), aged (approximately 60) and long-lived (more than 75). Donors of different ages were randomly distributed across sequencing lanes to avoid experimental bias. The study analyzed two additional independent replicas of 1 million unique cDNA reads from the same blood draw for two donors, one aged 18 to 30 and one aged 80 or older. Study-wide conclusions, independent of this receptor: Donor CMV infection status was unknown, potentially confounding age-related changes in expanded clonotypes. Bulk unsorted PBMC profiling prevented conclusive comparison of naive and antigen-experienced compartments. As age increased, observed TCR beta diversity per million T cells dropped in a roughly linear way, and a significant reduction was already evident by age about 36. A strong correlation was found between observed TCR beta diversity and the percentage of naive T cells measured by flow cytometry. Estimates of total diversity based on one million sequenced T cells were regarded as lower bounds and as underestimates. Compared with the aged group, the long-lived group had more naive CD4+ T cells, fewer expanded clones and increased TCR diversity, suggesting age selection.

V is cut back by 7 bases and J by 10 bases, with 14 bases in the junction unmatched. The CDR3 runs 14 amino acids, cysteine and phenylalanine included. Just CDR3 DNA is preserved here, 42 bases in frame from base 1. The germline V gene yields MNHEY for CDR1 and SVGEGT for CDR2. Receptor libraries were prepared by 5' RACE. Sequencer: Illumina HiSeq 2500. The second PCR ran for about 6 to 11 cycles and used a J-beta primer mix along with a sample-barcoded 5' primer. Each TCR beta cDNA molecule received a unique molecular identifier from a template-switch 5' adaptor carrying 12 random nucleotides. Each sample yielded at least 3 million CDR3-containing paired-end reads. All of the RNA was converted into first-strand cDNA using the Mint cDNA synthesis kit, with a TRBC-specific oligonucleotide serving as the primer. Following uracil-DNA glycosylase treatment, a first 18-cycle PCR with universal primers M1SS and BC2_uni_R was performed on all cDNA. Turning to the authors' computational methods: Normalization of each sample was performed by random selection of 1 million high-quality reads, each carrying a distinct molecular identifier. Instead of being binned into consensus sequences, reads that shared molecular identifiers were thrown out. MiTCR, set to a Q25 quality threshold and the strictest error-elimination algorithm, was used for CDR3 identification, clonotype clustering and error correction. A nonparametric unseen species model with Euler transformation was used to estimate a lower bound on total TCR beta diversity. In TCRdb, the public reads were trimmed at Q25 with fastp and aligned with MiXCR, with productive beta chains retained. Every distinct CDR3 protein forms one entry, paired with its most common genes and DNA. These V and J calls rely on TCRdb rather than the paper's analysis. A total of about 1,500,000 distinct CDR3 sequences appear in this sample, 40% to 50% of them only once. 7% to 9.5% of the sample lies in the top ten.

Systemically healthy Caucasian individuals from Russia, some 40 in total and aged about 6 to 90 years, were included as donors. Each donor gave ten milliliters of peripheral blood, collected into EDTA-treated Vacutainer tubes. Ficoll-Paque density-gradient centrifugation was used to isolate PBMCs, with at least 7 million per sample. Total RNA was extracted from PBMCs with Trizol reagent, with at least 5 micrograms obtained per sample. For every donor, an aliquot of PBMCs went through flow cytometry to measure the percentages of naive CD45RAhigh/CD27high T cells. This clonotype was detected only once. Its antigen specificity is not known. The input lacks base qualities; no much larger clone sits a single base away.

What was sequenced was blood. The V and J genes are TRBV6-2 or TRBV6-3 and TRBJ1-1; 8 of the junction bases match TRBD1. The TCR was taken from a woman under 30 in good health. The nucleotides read TGTGCCAGCACCCCTCAGCTCGTGACAGGGGTAGCTTTCTTT. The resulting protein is CASTPQLVTGVAFF.